This T cell receptor beta chain was observed in a study of CD8 T cells in ankylosing spondylitis. TCRdb recomputed calls from the 5' RACE reads with MiXCR, one row per CDR3 protein. The repertoire consists of 200,000 to 250,000 distinct CDR3 sequences, with around 10% occurring once and the leading ten covering less than 7%. This clonotype has ten or more counts. Germline-derived CDR1 and CDR2 are SGHVS and FQNEAQ. Trimming cost V 2 bases and J 6 bases; bases outside gene matches: 9. The CDR3 has 16 residues. The chain recombines TRBV7-8 with TRBJ2-4; 8 positions agree with TRBD1. The source is a male donor with ankylosing spondylitis or in good health (not recorded which). Specimen: blood, either unsorted or a sorted T cell fraction (not recorded which). CDR3 nucleotide sequence: TGTGCCAGCAGCTTATGGGCAGGGGGCGCAGGAAACATTCAGTACTTC. This translates into CASSLWAGGAGNIQYF.